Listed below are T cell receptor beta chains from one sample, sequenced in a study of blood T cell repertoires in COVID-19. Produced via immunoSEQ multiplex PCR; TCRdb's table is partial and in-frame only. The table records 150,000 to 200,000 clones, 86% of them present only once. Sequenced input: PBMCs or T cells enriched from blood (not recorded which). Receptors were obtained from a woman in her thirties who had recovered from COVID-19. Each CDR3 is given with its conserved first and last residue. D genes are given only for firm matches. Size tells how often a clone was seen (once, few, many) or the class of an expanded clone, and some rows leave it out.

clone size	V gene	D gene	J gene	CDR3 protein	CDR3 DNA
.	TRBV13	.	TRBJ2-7	CASSPQYTESSYEQYF	TGTGCCAGCAGCCCACAATACACCGAAAGCTCCTACGAGCAGTACTTC
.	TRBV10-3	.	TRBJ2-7	CAISEVIGEQYF	TGTGCCATCAGTGAGGTTATCGGCGAGCAGTACTTC
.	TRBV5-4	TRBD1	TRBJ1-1	CASSLGVGQGGTEAFF	TGTGCCAGCAGCTTGGGGGTCGGACAGGGCGGCACTGAAGCTTTCTTT
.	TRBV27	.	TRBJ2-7	CASSHTTIFTGPLREEQYF	TGTGCCAGCAGCCATACTACCATTTTTACAGGTCCCCTTCGTGAAGAGCAGTACTTC
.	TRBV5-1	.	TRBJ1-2	CASSLALEKHGYTF	TGCGCCAGCAGCTTGGCCTTAGAGAAACATGGCTACACCTTC
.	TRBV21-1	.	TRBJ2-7	CASSIILAGVGDEQYF	TGTGCCAGCAGCATTATACTAGCGGGAGTAGGAGACGAGCAGTACTTC
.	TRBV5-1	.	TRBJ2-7	CASSRDISYEQYF	TGCGCCAGCAGCCGGGACATTTCCTACGAGCAGTACTTC
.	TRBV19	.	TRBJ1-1	CASSISLNTEAFF	TGTGCCAGTAGTATATCTTTGAACACTGAAGCTTTCTTT
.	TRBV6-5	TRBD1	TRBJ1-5	CASTQDRGPARPQHF	TGTGCCAGCACCCAAGACAGGGGTCCCGCGAGACCCCAGCATTTT
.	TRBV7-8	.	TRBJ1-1	CASSYGGRRTEAFF	TGTGCCAGCAGCTACGGGGGGAGGCGCACTGAAGCTTTCTTT
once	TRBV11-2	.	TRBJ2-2	CASSPTNPAGYANTGELFF	TGTGCCAGCAGCCCGACTAACCCGGCGGGATACGCGAACACCGGGGAGCTGTTTTTT
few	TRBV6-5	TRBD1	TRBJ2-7	CATPGQGIYEQYF	TGTGCCACCCCGGGACAGGGGATCTACGAGCAGTACTTC
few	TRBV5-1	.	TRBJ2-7	CASSSRQNEQYF	TGCGCCAGCAGCTCCCGACAGAACGAGCAGTACTTC
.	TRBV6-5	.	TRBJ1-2	CASSSQGHGYTF	TGTGCCAGCAGTTCCCAGGGGCACGGCTACACCTTC
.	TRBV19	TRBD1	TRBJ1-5	CASRTGTEKYQPQHF	TGTGCCAGTAGGACCGGGACAGAGAAATATCAGCCCCAGCATTTT
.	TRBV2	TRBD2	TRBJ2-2	CASHGISGGTGELFF	TGTGCCAGCCATGGTATTAGCGGGGGGACCGGGGAGCTGTTTTTT
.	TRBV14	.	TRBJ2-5	CASSQGPAGRETQYF	TGTGCCAGCAGCCAAGGACCCGCGGGGAGGGAGACCCAGTACTTC
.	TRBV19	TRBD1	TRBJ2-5	CASGTGEGETQYF	TGTGCCAGTGGGACAGGGGAGGGAGAGACCCAGTACTTC
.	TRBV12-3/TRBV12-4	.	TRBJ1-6	CASAGAHNSPLHF	TGTGCCAGCGCGGGGGCACATAATTCACCCCTCCACTTT
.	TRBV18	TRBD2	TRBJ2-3	CASSGLAGVVDTQYF	TGTGCCAGCTCAGGACTAGCGGGCGTGGTGGATACGCAGTATTTT
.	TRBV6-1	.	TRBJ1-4	CASSENLGGEKLFF	TGTGCCAGCAGTGAAAACTTGGGGGGGGAAAAACTGTTTTTT
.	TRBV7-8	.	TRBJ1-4	CASSTRATNEKLFF	TGTGCCAGCAGCACTCGGGCAACTAATGAAAAACTGTTTTTT
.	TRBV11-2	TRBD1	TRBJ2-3	CASSQGQGATDTQYF	TGTGCCAGCAGCCAGGGACAGGGGGCAACAGATACGCAGTATTTT
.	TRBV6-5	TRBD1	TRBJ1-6	CASSRDRGNSPLHF	TGTGCCAGCAGTCGGGACAGGGGGAATTCACCCCTCCACTTT
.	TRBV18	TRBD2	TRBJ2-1	CASSRGLAGVFGDNEQFF	TGTGCCAGCTCCCGGGGTCTAGCGGGAGTCTTCGGGGACAATGAGCAGTTCTTC
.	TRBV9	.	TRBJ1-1	CASSVSFSGEGTEAFF	TGTGCCAGCAGCGTAAGTTTTAGCGGGGAAGGAACTGAAGCTTTCTTT
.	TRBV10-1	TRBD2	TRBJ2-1	CASSEFALAGSTRQFF	TGCGCCAGCAGTGAGTTCGCACTAGCGGGGAGCACTAGGCAGTTCTTC
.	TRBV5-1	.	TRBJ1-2	CASSLGWGIGEYGYTF	TGCGCCAGCAGCTTGGGATGGGGTATTGGGGAGTATGGCTACACCTTC
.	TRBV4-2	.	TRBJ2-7	CASSQDRGGEYEQYF	TGTGCCAGCAGCCAAGACAGGGGAGGGGAATACGAGCAGTACTTC
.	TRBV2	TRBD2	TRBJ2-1	CASSGGLATYNEQFF	TGTGCCAGCAGTGGGGGACTAGCGACCTACAATGAGCAGTTCTTC
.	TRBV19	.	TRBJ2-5	CASSTRGSQETQYF	TGTGCCAGTAGTACCCGAGGGAGCCAAGAGACCCAGTACTTC
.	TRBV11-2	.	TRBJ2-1	CASSLTRLSKVNEQFF	TGTGCCAGCAGCTTGACGCGGTTATCTAAAGTCAATGAGCAGTTCTTC
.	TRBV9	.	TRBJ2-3	CASNFAATDTQYF	TGTGCCAGCAATTTTGCGGCCACAGATACGCAGTATTTT
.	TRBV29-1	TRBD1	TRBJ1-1	CSVGTDLNTEAFF	TGCAGCGTCGGGACAGACTTGAACACTGAAGCTTTCTTT
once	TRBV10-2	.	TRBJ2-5	CASSESRSTQYF	TGCGCCAGCAGTGAGTCGAGGTCTACCCAGTACTTC
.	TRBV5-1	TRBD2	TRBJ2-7	CASTTGLAYEQYF	TGCGCCAGCACCACGGGACTAGCCTACGAGCAGTACTTC
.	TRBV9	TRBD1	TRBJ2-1	CASSVAGQAYNEQFF	TGTGCCAGCAGCGTCGCGGGACAGGCCTACAATGAGCAGTTCTTC
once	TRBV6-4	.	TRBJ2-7	CASIEEGTSRISYEQYF	TGTGCCAGCATCGAGGAGGGAACCAGCCGCATCTCCTACGAGCAGTACTTC
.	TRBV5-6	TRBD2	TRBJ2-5	CASSSYGTRAGTQYF	TGTGCCAGCAGCTCCTACGGGACTAGGGCGGGGACCCAGTACTTC
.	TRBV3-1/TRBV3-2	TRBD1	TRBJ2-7	CASSPYRGQAYEQYF	TGTGCCAGCAGCCCATACCGGGGACAGGCCTACGAGCAGTACTTC
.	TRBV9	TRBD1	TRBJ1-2	CASSVGPGQGSGYTF	TGTGCCAGCAGCGTAGGTCCGGGACAGGGGTCCGGCTACACCTTC
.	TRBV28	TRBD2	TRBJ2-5	CASSREGGQETQYF	TGTGCCAGCAGTCGGGAGGGTGGCCAAGAGACCCAGTACTTC
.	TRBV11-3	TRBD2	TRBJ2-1	CASSFGLAGVNEQFF	TGTGCCAGCAGCTTCGGACTAGCGGGAGTCAATGAGCAGTTCTTC
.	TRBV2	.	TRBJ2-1	CASSEGGGAVGEQFF	TGTGCCAGCAGTGAAGGAGGGGGGGCGGTCGGTGAGCAGTTCTTC
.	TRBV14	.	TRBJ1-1	CASSQDFWGLTEAFF	TGTGCCAGCAGCCAAGATTTTTGGGGGCTCACTGAAGCTTTCTTT
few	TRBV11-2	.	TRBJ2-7	CASSFGLGDPAAEQYF	TGTGCCAGCAGCTTCGGTCTCGGAGACCCCGCCGCCGAGCAGTACTTC
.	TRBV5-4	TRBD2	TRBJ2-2	CASSLGLATTGELFF	TGTGCCAGCAGCTTGGGACTAGCGACCACCGGGGAGCTGTTTTTT
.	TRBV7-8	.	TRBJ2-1	CASSLGRDPYNEQFF	TGTGCCAGCAGCTTAGGGAGGGATCCCTACAATGAGCAGTTCTTC